The clone carrying this T cell receptor beta chain was observed a handful of times. Antigen unknown. This entry is derived from a study of cytomegalovirus exposure and HLA in healthy donors. Looking at the study overall: The roughly 110 validation repertoires used the same platform as the 500 to 700 first-cohort repertoires, a later analysis reported. Study-wide findings and caveats: The classifier, whose performance was assessed in both the original and validation cohorts, reportedly diagnosed cytomegalovirus status with high specificity and sensitivity. Cytomegalovirus association was listed for about 180 TCR beta chains. The majority of TCR sequences were rare, yet some public TCRs appeared in many donors.

Trimming left V 1 base short and J 15 bases short, with 19 bases between. This CDR3 is 13 amino acids long. CDR1 is SQVTM and CDR2 is ANQGSEA in the germline V gene. The method was immunoSEQ multiplex PCR; TCRdb's version includes in-frame clones alone and lacks a portion of them. In the table there are about 74,000 clones, around 94% of which are singletons. The specimen was PBMCs. The chain is built from TRBV29-1 and TRBJ2-1; D gene unclear. This receptor was obtained from a young man in good health and CMV-seropositive. This CDR3 reads CSVEGNVPGWSFF. CDR3 in DNA: TGCAGCGTTGAAGGCAATGTCCCTGGCTGGTCGTTCTTC.